This T cell receptor beta chain was identified during a study of CD8+ T cells in alopecia areata. Regarding the study as a whole: Mice showed TCR sharing more clearly than patients did, possibly owing to HLA.

Treatment denoted: oral pan-JAK inhibitor, 5-10 mg twice daily. Following extraction, RNA underwent reverse transcription to cDNA, which served as the sequencing template. Some clones are missing from TCRdb's copy, which holds only in-frame ones; the method was immunoSEQ multiplex PCR. The sample has roughly 190,000 clones, 50% to 60% seen once. As concerns this clone: Its antigen is unidentified.

V dropped 6 bases and J dropped 3; count of bases not matched to a gene: 10. The CDR3 runs to 15 residues. From germline, CDR1 is SQVTM and CDR2 ANQGSEA. This sequence joins TRBV29-1 and TRBJ1-1, with TRBD1 matching 10 bases. This specimen was CD4+ T cells sorted from blood, taken at week 4, from a patient treated with tofacitinib. The clonotype comes from a human donor with alopecia areata. CDR3 in amino acids: CSVGGYGTGDTEAFF. For the CDR3, the DNA is TGCAGCGTGGGGGGATATGGGACAGGGGACACTGAAGCTTTCTTT.